The table lists the clone carrying this T cell receptor (beta chain) with a few counts. This sample is drawn from a study of blood T cells in healthy people across ages. Sample-barcoded 5' priming and a J-beta primer mix drove a second PCR of about 6 to 12 cycles. MiXCR, applied by TCRdb to the 5' RACE reads, yields one record per CDR3 protein. Of approximately 1,000,000 distinct CDR3 sequences listed, more than 30% are singletons. Germline lookup yields CDR1 MNHEY and CDR2 SVGAGI. This CDR3 spans 15 amino acids. Trimming took 5 bases from V and 2 from J, leaving 13 bases between them. The chain combines TRBV6-5 with TRBJ2-1; D is unresolved. Sequencing was carried out using blood. The receptor was derived from a man between 18 and 29 years old in good health. CDR3 sequence: CASSGPPPAYNEQFF. CDR3 bases: TGTGCCAGCAGTGGGCCCCCGCCAGCCTACAATGAGCAGTTCTTC.